These 7 T cell receptor beta chains originate from one sample sequenced in a study of T cell responses to AZD1222 COVID-19 vaccine. The protocol was immunoSEQ multiplex PCR, while the TCRdb copy is restricted to in-frame clones and leaves out a portion. The sample carries some 150,000 clones, about nine tenths recorded once. The sample was peripheral blood, taken 28 days after the second AZD1222 dose. These TCRs come from an adult who received the AZD1222 COVID-19 vaccine.

This chain uses TRBV5-1 with TRBJ1-5; 11 bases map to TRBD1. The CDR3 has 15 amino acids. Germline values: CDR1 SGHRS, CDR2 YFSETQ. V shed 3 bases and J 4 bases; nucleotides not matched to a gene: 3. The CDR3 DNA follows: TGCGCCAGCAGCTGGGGGACAGGGGGAAATCAGCCCCAGCATTTT. Translating gives CASSWGTGGNQPQHF.

The chain is built from TRBV6-5 and TRBJ2-1; D may correspond to TRBD1 or TRBD2 (5 bases each). Trimming removed 10 bases from V and 4 bases from J, with 17 bases in between. This CDR3 is 14 amino acids long. CDR1 is MNHEY, CDR2 SVGAGI, per germline. CDR3 sequence (DNA): TGTGCCATTACCGGGACGAGGGCATACAATGAGCAGTTCTTC. Translation gives CAITGTRAYNEQFF.

This chain connects TRBV3-1 (or the pseudogene TRBV3-2) to TRBJ2-5, with D perhaps TRBD1 or TRBD2 (5 bases each). This CDR3 spans 15 amino acids. V lost 5 bases and J 5 bases, leaving 18 bases between the germline ends. Looked up from germline, CDR1 is LGHDT and CDR2 is YNNKEL (reference sequence). This CDR3 is CASSTGTPSRETQYF. CDR3 DNA: TGTGCCAGCAGCACCGGGACGCCCTCCCGGGAGACCCAGTACTTC.

V and J are TRBV5-1 and TRBJ2-4; D may be TRBD1 (5 bases). V dropped 0 bases and J dropped 1 base, with 5 bases sitting between them. The CDR3 runs 14 residues. Germline assignment: CDR1 SGHRS and CDR2 YFSETQ. In nucleotides, the CDR3 is TGCGCCAGCAGCTTGGAGGGGGCCAAAAACATTCAGTACTTC. Translation: CASSLEGAKNIQYF.

The V and J genes are TRBV3-1 (or the pseudogene TRBV3-2) and TRBJ1-6, with 7 nucleotides matching TRBD1. Germline assignment: CDR1 LGHDT and CDR2 YNNKEL (reference sequence). V lost 4 bases, J lost 14 bases, and 20 bases stayed unmatched. This CDR3 is 17 amino acids long. CDR3 sequence: CASSPTGTDYPPPSLHF. As DNA, the CDR3 is TGTGCCAGCAGCCCCACCGGGACAGATTACCCGCCTCCGTCCCTCCACTTT.

The chain couples TRBV5-6 to TRBJ2-7; D might be TRBD1 or TRBD2, each matching 5 bases. Trimming stripped 1 base from V and 2 bases from J, with 10 bases between. The CDR3 is made up of 14 amino acids. CDR1 and CDR2 from the germline V gene are SGHDT and YYEEEE. The CDR3 region has the DNA TGTGCCAGCAGCTTGACGGGACCGACCTACGAGCAGTACTTC. Residues: CASSLTGPTYEQYF.

This chain uses TRBV29-1 with TRBJ2-3; D is perhaps TRBD2 (6 bases). CDR3 length: 13 amino acids. V was trimmed by 2 bases and J by 3 bases, leaving 9 bases between them. The germline CDR1 and CDR2 sequences are SQVTM and ANQGSEA. CDR3 protein: CSVETGGTDTQYF. In nucleotides, the CDR3 is TGCAGCGTTGAAACTGGAGGGACAGATACGCAGTATTTT.